This T cell receptor beta chain derives from a study of beta chain features in type 1 diabetes (dated by TCRdb to between 2018 and 2020). Describing the broader study: Mean age, gender distribution, total cell number and subset yield were not different between patients and healthy donors. A total of roughly 100 million sorted cells were examined across all samples, and RNA yield correlated strongly with the number of cells per subset. In the study, recently diagnosed type 1 diabetes patients and matched healthy donors were compared on the TCRB repertoires of their sorted circulating CD4+ T cell subsets. Whereas all 30 or so donors provided naive and central memory subsets, regulatory and stem cell-like memory subsets were isolated from just 8 patients and about 8 healthy donors. On the study overall, not on this receptor specifically: HLA sub-analyses involved small numbers of individuals, so any influence of HLA type on TCRB rearrangement remained unresolved. Sequencing cDNA rather than genomic DNA could over-represent highly expressing activated cells, although activation and CD3 levels did not differ between groups. PCR may preferentially amplify shorter templates, but because patient and control samples were amplified and corrected together, any resulting skew would affect both groups equally. Patients with type 1 diabetes made fewer insertions and deleted more nucleotides at VDJ recombination sites, implying thymic rearrangement abnormalities. Type 1 diabetes patients showed a moderate but significant shortening of TCRB CDR3 length in all four CD4+ subsets. Naive, central memory and regulatory TCRB repertoires appeared to be more alike among patients than among healthy donors.

This clone was seen a few times. Its antigen remains undetermined. The sample holds no much larger clone one base away, and base qualities are not on file. The entire amount of isolated RNA was reverse transcribed using the High Capacity cDNA Reverse Transcription Kit, so the sequenced TCRB transcripts were expressed ones. Deep immunoSEQ sequencing was applied to naive, central memory and regulatory T cell samples, giving an average of approximately 4 million total reads per sample. Sorted cells were lysed in RLT buffer and RNA was extracted with DNase-treated RNeasy Micro or Mini kits, depending on cell number. Each cell subset was processed separately to prevent cross-contamination, with patient and healthy donor samples processed together. The immunoSEQ multiplex PCR was used to amplify TCRB sequences from cDNA, yielding 87-bp fragments that span the CDR3 region. Amplicons were sequenced on the Illumina HiSeq platform. The authors processed their data as follows. PCR bias was computationally corrected using synthetic template baselines, reads within Hamming distance 2 were collapsed, and singletons that could not be merged were discarded. Reads were aligned against IMGT so that V, D and J genes, CDR3 length and insertions or deletions at six rearrangement sites could be assigned. Within each subset, clonotype counts were normalized to the number of sorted cells before true diversity and Gini coefficients were calculated with the tcR R package. The overlap coefficient, calculated on TCRB nucleotide sequences, was used to measure repertoire sharing. Out-of-frame TCRB sequences from naive cells were analyzed as a proxy for the pre-selection repertoire. Entries here come from immuneACCESS through TCRdb and include only in-frame sequences with V and J called. Some clones fail to appear in such tables; in the studies checked, an unresolved V gene covers under half of the shortfall, and the cause of the remainder is unknown. The V and J calls and clone size are taken from that table; D and trimming were inferred from the DNA. The sample table records around 400,000 clones; roughly 12% of these occur just once. The ten largest make up approximately 0.015% of the sample.

Reading the germline V gene gives CDR1 SGHDN and CDR2 FVKESK. The V end loses 3 bases and the J end loses 1 base, and a stretch of 28 bases separates them. The CDR3 runs 20 amino acids, cysteine and phenylalanine included. Solely the CDR3 DNA is kept, with 60 bases framed from the first base. From each donor, a single peripheral blood sample of about 100 mL on average was drawn into heparinised tubes. Using a panel that included CD45RO, CCR7, CD25, CD127, CD95 and CD27, naive, central memory, regulatory and stem cell-like memory CD4+ T cells were sorted on a BD FACSAria II. Purity was above 98% for every sorted population. Right away, PBMCs were isolated by Lymphoprep density gradient centrifugation and were stained directly, with no culture step. So that batch effects would be minimized, each experiment stained and sorted samples in pairs, pairing one healthy donor with one patient.

The receptor chain draws on TRBV14 and TRBJ2-7, with the D gene too uncertain to name. This clonotype was obtained from a man younger than 35 in good health. Sequenced sample: naive CD4+ T cells from blood. In light of the paper, this sample's cell subset or site label describes: true naive CD4+ T cells. The DNA is TGTGCCAGCAGCCAGAATAAGATGGTCGGTCGAGGCGTGCCTTCCTACGAGCAGTACTTC. Its translation is CASSQNKMVGRGVPSYEQYF. The CDR3 plus the reference TRBV14 and TRBJ2-7 genes for the other parts give the full variable domain: EAGVTQFPSHSVIEKGQTVTLRCDPISGHDNLYWYRRVMGKEIKFLLHFVKESKQDESGMPNNRFLAERTGGTYSTLKVQPAELEDSGVYFCASSQNKMVGRGVPSYEQYFGPGTRLTVT.